A selection of T cell receptor beta chains follows, all from one sample in a study of T-cell memory formation after mild COVID-19. TCRdb used MiXCR to reprocess the 5' RACE reads, holding one entry per CDR3 protein. Among about 360,000 distinct CDR3 sequences listed, approximately 12% were seen once. The material sequenced was PBMCs or a T cell subset sorted from them (not recorded which). The receptors shown here come from a young man who had mild COVID-19 (a few samples of this study predate the infection). Cell type and time point are not known. Each CDR3 is given with its conserved first and last residue.

J: TRBJ1-1; V: TRBV28; CDR3: CASSSPFSGNTEAFF
J: TRBJ1-6; V: TRBV7-3; CDR3: CASSSDGGLNSPLHF
J: TRBJ2-6; V: TRBV7-3; CDR3: CASSSGHAGANVLTF
J: TRBJ2-1; V: TRBV9; CDR3: CASSVSGGSSYNEQFF
J: TRBJ1-1; V: TRBV19; CDR3: CASSIGQGPAVEAFF
J: TRBJ1-1; V: TRBV29-1; CDR3: CSVDYPTEAFF
J: TRBJ2-1; V: TRBV9; CDR3: CASSERLGQGADEQFF
J: TRBJ1-2; V: TRBV27; CDR3: CASSPGQVNYGYTF
J: TRBJ2-3; V: TRBV12-3/TRBV12-4; CDR3: CASSFWGGIDTQYF
J: TRBJ2-2; V: TRBV7-9; CDR3: CASSWGGPNTGELFF
J: TRBJ1-3; V: TRBV12-3/TRBV12-4; CDR3: CASSKRQGPGNTIYF
J: TRBJ2-2; V: TRBV29-1; CDR3: CSVVVDTGELFF
J: TRBJ1-2; V: TRBV23-1; CDR3: CASSQSQLAGWAYGYTF
J: TRBJ2-5; V: TRBV18; CDR3: CASSSRGNKETQYF
J: TRBJ2-3; V: TRBV20-1; CDR3: CSARARHRFYDTQYF
J: TRBJ2-3; V: TRBV12-3/TRBV12-4; CDR3: CASSDRQGTDTQYF
J: TRBJ2-5; V: TRBV29-1; CDR3: CSVDPGARETQYF
J: TRBJ1-5; V: TRBV7-2; CDR3: CASSLILDQPQHF
J: TRBJ2-7; V: TRBV2; CDR3: CASSGQGRIYEQYF
J: TRBJ2-5; V: TRBV28; CDR3: CASSLSVAGAGTQYF
J: TRBJ2-7; V: TRBV4-3; CDR3: CASSQDAHSNYEQYF
J: TRBJ1-1; V: TRBV12-5; CDR3: CASAGDSQKDTEAFF